This TCR beta chain is drawn from a study of T-cell memory formation after mild COVID-19. Study in general: Clustering of TCRs was largely donor specific.

Overall study results and limits: Day 15 to 85 contracting clones showed balanced CD4/CD8; later expanders leaned CD4+. Contracting CD8+ clones were enriched in EMRA, CD4+ mainly in CM and EM. In pre-infection memory, a portion of responding clones appeared, which suggested that cross-reactive memory joined.

Concerning this clonotype itself: Its antigen is unidentified.

Using its own MiXCR run on the 5' RACE reads, TCRdb lists one record per CDR3 protein. The repertoire consists of about 170,000 distinct CDR3 sequences, with 13% occurring once and the leading ten covering approximately 3.4%. This receptor was taken from a man aged 18-30 years who had mild COVID-19 (a few samples of this study predate the infection). Cell type and time point are not known. The sample comprised PBMCs or a T cell subset sorted from them (not recorded which).

In nucleotides, the CDR3 is TGCGCCAGCAGTTGGGACAGGAGGACCGGGGAGCTGTTTTTT. Amino acid sequence: CASSWDRRTGELFF. The chain has TRBV5-1 and TRBJ2-2, with TRBD1 identical over 8 bases. V lost 5 bases to trimming and J lost 5 bases; unmatched junction nucleotides: 5. Per germline, CDR1 SGHRS and CDR2 YFSETQ. There are 14 residues in the CDR3.